This T cell receptor (beta chain) was recorded in a study of radiotherapy plus CTLA-4 blockade in lung cancer. Per germline, CDR1 MNHEY and CDR2 SMNVEV (reference sequence). The trim removed 3 bases at V and 8 bases at J, leaving 4 bases unmatched. The CDR3 has 14 residues. Assay used: immunoSEQ multiplex PCR; TCRdb lists only in-frame clones, some missing. This table has almost 55,000 clones, more than 65% appearing once. Focal radiation plus CTLA-4 blockade with ipilimumab was given to patients with chemo-refractory metastatic non-small-cell lung cancer. The sequence was obtained from a human donor with non-small cell lung cancer who had a partial response to radiotherapy plus ipilimumab. The sequenced sample was peripheral blood, obtained from a patient treated with radiotherapy plus ipilimumab. The rearrangement links TRBV27 to TRBJ1-6; TRBD1 agrees at 7 bases. CDR3 protein: CASSFETGDSPLHF. CDR3 DNA: TGTGCCAGCAGTTTTGAAACAGGGGATTCACCCCTCCACTTT.